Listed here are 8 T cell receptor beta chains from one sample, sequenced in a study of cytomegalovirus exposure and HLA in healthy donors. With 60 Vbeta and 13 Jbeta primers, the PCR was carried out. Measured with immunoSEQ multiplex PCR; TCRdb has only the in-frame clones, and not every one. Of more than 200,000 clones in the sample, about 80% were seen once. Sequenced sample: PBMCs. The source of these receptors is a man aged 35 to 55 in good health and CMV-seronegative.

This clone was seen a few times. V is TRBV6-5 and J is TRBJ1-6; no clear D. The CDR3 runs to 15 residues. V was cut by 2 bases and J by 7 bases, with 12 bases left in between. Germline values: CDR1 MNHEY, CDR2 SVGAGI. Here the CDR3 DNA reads TGTGCCAGCAGTTACATGTCAGGTGCCAATTCACCCCTCCACTTT. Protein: CASSYMSGANSPLHF.

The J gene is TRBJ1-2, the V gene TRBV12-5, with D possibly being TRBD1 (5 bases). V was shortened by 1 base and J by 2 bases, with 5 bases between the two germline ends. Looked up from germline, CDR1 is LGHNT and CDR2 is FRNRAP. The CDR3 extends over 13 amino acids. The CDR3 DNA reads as TGTGCTAGTGGTTTGGGACAGAACTATGGCTACACCTTC. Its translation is CASGLGQNYGYTF.

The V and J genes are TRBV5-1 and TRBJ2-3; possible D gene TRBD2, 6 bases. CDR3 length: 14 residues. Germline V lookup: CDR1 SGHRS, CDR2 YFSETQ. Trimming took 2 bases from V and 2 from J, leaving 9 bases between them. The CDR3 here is CASSFSGVTDTQYF. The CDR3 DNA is TGCGCCAGCAGCTTTTCGGGGGTCACAGATACGCAGTATTTT.

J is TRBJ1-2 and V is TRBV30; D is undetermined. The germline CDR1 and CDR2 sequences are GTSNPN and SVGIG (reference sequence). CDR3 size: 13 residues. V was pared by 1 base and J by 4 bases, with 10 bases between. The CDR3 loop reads CAWSETPGYGYTF. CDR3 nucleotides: TGTGCCTGGAGTGAAACCCCCGGCTATGGCTACACCTTC.

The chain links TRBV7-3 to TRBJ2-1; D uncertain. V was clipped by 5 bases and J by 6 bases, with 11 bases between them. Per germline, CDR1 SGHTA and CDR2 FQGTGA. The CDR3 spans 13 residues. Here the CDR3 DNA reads TGTGCCAGCAGCCCGCAGACACTCAATGAGCAGTTCTTC. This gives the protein CASSPQTLNEQFF.

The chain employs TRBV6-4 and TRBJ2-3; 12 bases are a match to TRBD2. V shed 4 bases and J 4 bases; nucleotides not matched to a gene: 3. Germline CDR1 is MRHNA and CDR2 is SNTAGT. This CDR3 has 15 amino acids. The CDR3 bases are TGTGCCAGCAGTGCTAGCGGGGGGGGGTCAGATACGCAGTATTTT. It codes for CASSASGGGSDTQYF.

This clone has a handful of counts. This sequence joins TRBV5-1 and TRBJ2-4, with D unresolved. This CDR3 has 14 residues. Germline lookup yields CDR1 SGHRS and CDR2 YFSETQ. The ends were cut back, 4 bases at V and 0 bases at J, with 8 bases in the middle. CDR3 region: CASSLSLAKNIQYF. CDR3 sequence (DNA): TGCGCCAGCAGCCTAAGTCTAGCCAAAAACATTCAGTACTTC.

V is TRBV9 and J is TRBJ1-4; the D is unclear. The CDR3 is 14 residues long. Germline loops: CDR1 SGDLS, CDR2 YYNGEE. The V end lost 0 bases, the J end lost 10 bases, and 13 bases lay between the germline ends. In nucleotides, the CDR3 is TGTGCCAGCAGCGTAGGACACCAGGAGGGAAAACTGTTTTTT. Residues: CASSVGHQEGKLFF.